The count of the clone carrying this T cell receptor (beta chain) is one. This sample is part of a study of regulatory T cells in long-lasting Graves disease. In the study overall: Antithyroid drug use was under 3 months in newly diagnosed Graves' patients.

CDR3 length equals 15 residues. With 3 bases clipped from V and 12 bases from J, the junction kept 15 bases outside the gene matches. Germline V gene data show CDR1 as LNHDA and CDR2 as SQIVND (reference sequence). Both iRepertoire HTBI primers and Arm-PCR of CDR3 regions were used to build the TCR beta libraries. From the multiplex PCR reads, TCRdb called clonotypes with MiXCR, one entry per CDR3 protein. The data hold under 250,000 distinct CDR3 sequences, with about 19% observed a single time. As to time point: newly diagnosed GD, antithyroid drugs for less than 3 months. With RNA extracted from PBMCs as input, the TCR library was made. The data also belong to a second study, concerning T cells in Graves' hyperthyroidism and ophthalmopathy. As that report states: The TCR CDR3 first-round RT-PCR relied on the HTBI primer set.

The starting material was peripheral blood mononuclear cells (PBMCs), obtained at new diagnosis, from a patient treated with antithyroid drugs. The sequence came from a woman in her 30s with Graves disease. This sequence joins TRBV19 and TRBJ1-2, with 8 bases matching TRBD1. CDR3 protein: CASSMTHRGSHGHTF. The CDR3 nucleotides are TGTGCCAGTAGTATGACCCACAGGGGGTCTCACGGCCACACCTTC.